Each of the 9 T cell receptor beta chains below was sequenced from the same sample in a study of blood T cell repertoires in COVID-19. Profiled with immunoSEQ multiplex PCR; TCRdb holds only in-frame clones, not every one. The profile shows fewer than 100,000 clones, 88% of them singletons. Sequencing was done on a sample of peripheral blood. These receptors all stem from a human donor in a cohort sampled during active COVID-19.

CDR3 sequence: CASSEARGGTDTQYF. The CDR3 bases are TGTGCCAGCAGTGAAGCACGGGGGGGCACAGATACGCAGTATTTT. This chain joins TRBV2 and TRBJ2-3; 7 nucleotides align to TRBD2. CDR3 length: 15 residues. CDR1 and CDR2 (germline): SNHLY, FYNNEI. V was clipped by 0 bases and J by 1 base; unmatched bases: 1. The full variable domain, its missing parts supplied by reference TRBV2 and TRBJ2-3, is EPEVTQTPSHQVTQMGQEVILRCVPISNHLYFYWYRQILGQKVEFLVSFYNNEISEKSEIFDDQFSVERPDGSNFTLKIRSTKLEDSAMYFCASSEARGGTDTQYFGPGTRLTVL.

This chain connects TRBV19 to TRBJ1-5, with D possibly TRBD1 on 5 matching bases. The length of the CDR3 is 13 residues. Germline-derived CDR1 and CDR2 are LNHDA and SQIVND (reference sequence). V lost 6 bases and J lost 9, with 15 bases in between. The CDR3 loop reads CASSPDIAPPQHF. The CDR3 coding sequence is TGTGCCAGTAGCCCGGACATAGCACCGCCCCAGCATTTT.

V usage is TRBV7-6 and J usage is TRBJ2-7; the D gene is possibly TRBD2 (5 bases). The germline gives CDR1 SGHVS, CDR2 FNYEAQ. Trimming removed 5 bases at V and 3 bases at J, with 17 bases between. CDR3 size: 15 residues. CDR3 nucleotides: TGTGCCAGCAGCGCCCCGGGAACGCGGCTCTACGAGCAGTACTTC. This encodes CASSAPGTRLYEQYF.

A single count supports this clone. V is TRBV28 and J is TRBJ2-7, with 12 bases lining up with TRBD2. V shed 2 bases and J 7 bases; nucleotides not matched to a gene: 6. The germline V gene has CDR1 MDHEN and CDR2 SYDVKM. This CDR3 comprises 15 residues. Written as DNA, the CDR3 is TGTGCCAGCAGTTTAAGACTAGCGGGAGTGGAGGAGCAGTACTTC. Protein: CASSLRLAGVEEQYF. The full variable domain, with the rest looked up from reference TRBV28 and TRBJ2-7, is DVKVTQSSRYLVKRTGEKVFLECVQDMDHENMFWYRQDPGLGLRLIYFSYDVKMKEKGDIPEGYSVSREKKERFSLILESASTNQTSMYLCASSLRLAGVEEQYFGPGTRLTVT.

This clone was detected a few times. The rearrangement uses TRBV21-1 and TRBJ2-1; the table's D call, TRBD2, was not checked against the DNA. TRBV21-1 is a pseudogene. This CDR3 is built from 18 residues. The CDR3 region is CASSKEVSGGRSYNEQFF. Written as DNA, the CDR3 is TGTGCCAGCAGCAAAGAGGTAAGCGGGGGGAGGTCCTACAATGAGCAGTTCTTC.

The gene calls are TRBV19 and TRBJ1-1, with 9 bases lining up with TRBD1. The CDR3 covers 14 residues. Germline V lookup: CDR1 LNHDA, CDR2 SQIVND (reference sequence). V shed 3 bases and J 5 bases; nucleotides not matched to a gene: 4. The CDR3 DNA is TGTGCCAGTAGTATCGGGACAGGGCGAACTGAAGCTTTCTTT. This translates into CASSIGTGRTEAFF.

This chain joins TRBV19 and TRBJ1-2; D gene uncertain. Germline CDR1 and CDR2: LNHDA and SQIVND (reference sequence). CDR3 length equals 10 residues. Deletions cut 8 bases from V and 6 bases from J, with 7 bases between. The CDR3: CASEGDGYTF. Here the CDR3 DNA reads TGTGCCAGTGAGGGCGATGGCTACACCTTC.

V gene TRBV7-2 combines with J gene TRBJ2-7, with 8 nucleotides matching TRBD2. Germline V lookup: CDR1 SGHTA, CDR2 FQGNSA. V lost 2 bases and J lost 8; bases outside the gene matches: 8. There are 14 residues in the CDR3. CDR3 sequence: CASSLFREGLKQYF. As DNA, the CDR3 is TGTGCCAGCAGCTTATTCCGGGAGGGCCTTAAGCAGTACTTC.

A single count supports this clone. The CDR3 nucleotides are TGTGCCAGCAGCCTAGGGGGCCAGGTAACCTACGAGCAGTACTTC. The encoded protein is CASSLGGQVTYEQYF. The rearrangement joins TRBV7-2 to TRBJ2-7, with TRBD1 matching over 7 bases. Germline loops: CDR1 SGHTA, CDR2 FQGNSA. This CDR3 has 15 residues. V shed 5 bases, J shed 2 bases, and the junction held 9 bases outside the gene matches.